This T cell receptor (beta chain) came from a study of radiation and T cells in renal cell carcinoma. Study at large: Nephrectomy followed 15 Gy stereotactic body radiation by 4 weeks.

The time point is: blood 2 weeks post-SBRT. Treatment defined: 15 Gy SBRT to primary tumor, nephrectomy 4 weeks later. Blood was sampled at baseline, 2 weeks and 4 weeks after SBRT. This renal cell carcinoma was of the clear cell type. Study observations and caveats: In blood, top tumor clones expanded by 2 weeks, shrinking by 4.

Points on this clone: The target antigen is unknown.

The CDR3 is 14 amino acids. V dropped 6 bases and J dropped 3; count of bases not matched to a gene: 4. Germline CDR1 and CDR2: SNHLY and FYNNEI. Sequencing was performed with immunoSEQ multiplex PCR; in TCRdb, only in-frame clones are kept and a portion is missing. Of about 150,000 clones detected, 87% appear once; the ten largest clones hold over 10%. The receptor's source is a woman between 50 and 59 years old with renal cell carcinoma. The chain uses TRBV2 and TRBJ1-1; TRBD1 aligns across 10 bases. The sequencing here drew on blood, taken from a patient whose treatment included radiotherapy and nephrectomy. This chain's CDR3 is CASRRDRGYTEAFF. DNA of the CDR3: TGTGCCAGCAGGAGGGACAGGGGATACACTGAAGCTTTCTTT.